This T cell receptor beta chain was observed in a study of early T cells in non-severe SARS-CoV-2 infection. Study-wide background: With bulk RNA from unsorted whole blood as input, sequencing yielded unpaired chains.

This clonotype has ten or more counts. Attachment of unique molecular identifiers to individual cDNA molecules was performed. A single record per CDR3 protein comes from TCRdb applying MiXCR to the 5' RACE reads. This repertoire shows under 60,000 distinct CDR3 sequences, about 13% found once; its top ten account for about 10%. Germline V gene data show CDR1 as SGHRS and CDR2 as YFSETQ. CDR3 length: 15 amino acids. V lost 4 bases, J lost 1 base, and 7 bases stayed unmatched. This TCR derives from an adult who was a healthcare worker with PCR-confirmed SARS-CoV-2 infection or an uninfected control (not recorded which). The chain employs TRBV5-1 and TRBJ2-7; 8 bases align to TRBD1. What was sequenced was whole blood. Written as DNA, the CDR3 is TGCGCCAGCAGCCCCGGACAGGGAGATTCCTACGAGCAGTACTTC. Its translation: CASSPGQGDSYEQYF. Complete variable domain (other parts from reference TRBV5-1 and TRBJ2-7): KAGVTQTPRYLIKTRGQQVTLSCSPISGHRSVSWYQQTPGQGLQFLFEYFSETQRNKGNFPGRFSGRQFSNSRSEMNVSTLELGDSALYLCASSPGQGDSYEQYFGPGTRLTVT.